This TCR beta chain was profiled in a study of T cell repertoires in cytomegalovirus infection. On the study more broadly: CMV infection together with matching HLA type was indicated by public TCR beta signatures.

Each CDR3 protein is one row after TCRdb ran MiXCR on the reads. This table holds about 320,000 distinct CDR3 sequences, more than 8% found once. Findings and limits, study-wide: Ex vivo, HLA-C-restricted CMV-specific TCR beta clonotypes prevailed over the rest of the response. People with CMV and the relevant HLA were identified by cumulative public TCR beta family frequency.

The CDR3 has 13 residues. J lost 4 bases, V lost 5 bases, and 4 bases had no gene match. Germline V gene data show CDR1 as DFQATT and CDR2 as SNEGSKA (reference sequence). Of note for this clonotype: Its antigen is undetermined.

The sample was PBMCs. The clonotype comes from a human donor in good health (CMV status not recorded). Some clones in this sample may be carry-over from other donors' samples. The chain recombines TRBV20-1 with TRBJ2-2, with TRBD2 matching over 7 bases. CDR3 sequence (DNA): TGCAGTGCTCGCGGGGGTAGCACCGGGGAGCTGTTTTTT. It is translated as CSARGGSTGELFF.